This T cell receptor (beta chain) was identified in a study of T-cell reconstitution after alpha-beta-depleted transplantation in children. General observations from the study: Once a year had passed after transplant, T-cell counts and diversity came mostly from newly produced T cells. Alpha-beta T cells about two months after transplant reportedly derived from several hundred expanded graft clones. Some patients showed high day-60 TCRbeta diversity, which derived from surviving recipient T cells and thymic progenitors.

The CDR3 runs 16 residues. V shed 6 bases and J 0 bases; nucleotides not matched to a gene: 8. In regard to this clonotype: Its cognate antigen is unknown.

The authors prepared the TCRbeta library with unique molecular identifiers. TCRdb re-called the PCR reads with MiXCR, one entry per CDR3 protein. Altogether 350,000 to 500,000 distinct CDR3 sequences are present, over 40% being singletons, with the ten largest covering around 29%. The source material was PBMCs, sampled before TCRalphabeta/CD19-depleted stem cell transplant. V gene TRBV12-3 or TRBV12-4 combines with J gene TRBJ2-1; 7 nucleotides match TRBD2. The TCR comes from a girl aged 2 to 10 with aplastic anemia, due to receive a stem cell transplant. CDR3 region: CASSKASGISYNEQFF. The CDR3 nucleotides are TGTGCCAGCAGCAAAGCTAGCGGTATCTCCTACAATGAGCAGTTCTTC.